This entry lists 10 T cell receptor beta chains sequenced from one sample in a study of CD8+ T cells in alopecia areata. RNA was extracted and reverse transcribed into cDNA as the sequencing template. Produced via immunoSEQ multiplex PCR; TCRdb's table is partial and in-frame only. In the table there are 180,000 or so clones, around half of which are singletons. Described treatment: oral pan-JAK inhibitor, 5-10 mg twice daily. The sequences come from CD8+ T cells sorted from blood, collected at week 24, from a patient treated with tofacitinib. The receptors originated from a human donor with alopecia areata.

The V and J genes are TRBV5-1 and TRBJ2-5, with D possibly matching TRBD1 (6 bases). Germline assignment: CDR1 SGHRS and CDR2 YFSETQ. The CDR3 runs to 15 residues. Deletions cut 3 bases from V and 3 bases from J, with 15 bases between. The CDR3 is CASSYSLDRKETQYF. As DNA, the CDR3 is TGCGCCAGCAGCTACTCCCTGGACAGAAAAGAGACCCAGTACTTC.

This clone was found a few times. This sequence joins TRBV7-9 and TRBJ2-4, with D possibly being TRBD1 (5 bases). Germline V lookup: CDR1 SEHNR, CDR2 FQNEAQ (reference sequence). The CDR3 consists of 11 residues. V was shortened by 11 bases and J by 8 bases, with 13 bases between the two germline ends. The CDR3 sequence is CAGASGHIQYF. The CDR3, as DNA: TGTGCCGGGGCCTCTGGGCACATTCAGTACTTC.

The CDR3 DNA is TGTGCCAGTAGTAGTAGCGGGGGGGCGATCAATGAGCAGTTCTTC. Translation: CASSSSGGAINEQFF. The chain is built from TRBV19 and TRBJ2-1, with 11 bases that match TRBD2. The CDR3 sequence is 15 residues long. The junction had 5 bases not matched to a gene; V was cut back by 4 bases and J by 6 bases. Per germline, CDR1 LNHDA and CDR2 SQIVND (reference sequence).

The V and J genes are TRBV5-4 and TRBJ2-7; tentative D call: TRBD2 (6 bases). The germline V and J ends were trimmed by 0 bases and 1 base, with 8 bases remaining between them. Looked up from germline, CDR1 is SGHNT and CDR2 is YYREEE (reference sequence). The CDR3 length is 14 residues. The CDR3 loop is CASSLGSGSYEQYF. The CDR3 nucleotides are TGTGCCAGCAGCTTGGGTAGCGGATCCTACGAGCAGTACTTC.

The chain combines TRBV7-8 with TRBJ1-6, with D possibly matching TRBD1 (5 bases). Germline CDR1 reads SGHVS; CDR2 reads FQNEAQ. The CDR3 extends over 16 amino acids. The V end was cut by 3 bases, the J end by 0 bases, with 9 bases between. The CDR3, as DNA: TGTGCCAGCAGCTTCAAGGGGAGCTCCTATAATTCACCCCTCCACTTT. Protein product: CASSFKGSSYNSPLHF. The whole variable domain, filled in from reference TRBV7-8 and TRBJ1-6, reads GAGVSQSPRYKVAKRGQDVALRCDPISGHVSLFWYQQALGQGPEFLTYFQNEAQLDKSGLPSDRFFAERPEGSVSTLKIQRTQQEDSAVYLCASSFKGSSYNSPLHFGNGTRLTVT.

As for this clone: This specimen includes other DNA sequences encoding the same CDR3. The gene calls are TRBV27 and TRBJ1-1; maybe TRBD1 (5 bases). The CDR3 totals 11 residues. V lost 4 bases and J 8 bases, leaving 8 bases between the germline ends. CDR1 MNHEY and CDR2 SMNVEV come from the germline V gene (reference sequence). Written as DNA, the CDR3 is TGTGCCAGCAGTTCCCGGACAGAAGCTTTCTTT. This translates into CASSSRTEAFF.

The rearrangement joins TRBV29-1 to TRBJ2-1; TRBD2 might be the D (6 bases). The germline gives CDR1 SQVTM, CDR2 ANQGSEA. This CDR3 is built from 13 residues. DNA for the CDR3: TGCAGTGGTGGAGGGAAATCCTACAATGAGCAGTTCTTC. It encodes CSGGGKSYNEQFF.

The V gene is TRBV30, the J gene TRBJ1-2; the D gene is possibly TRBD1 (5 bases). From germline, CDR1 is GTSNPN and CDR2 SVGIG (reference sequence). Between the trimmed V and J ends, which lost 8 bases and 3 bases, there was a span of 13 bases. This CDR3 has 12 residues. The CDR3 DNA sequence: TGTGCCCGGCTAGGGGAAGACTATGGCTACACCTTC. It codes for CARLGEDYGYTF. Based on the CDR3 plus reference TRBV30 and TRBJ1-2, the full variable domain is SQTIHQWPATLVQPVGSPLSLECTVEGTSNPNLYWYRQAAGRGLQLLFYSVGIGQISSEVPQNLSASRPQDRQFILSSKKLLLSDSGFYLCARLGEDYGYTFGSGTRLTVV.

The chain joins TRBV13 to TRBJ2-1, with 7 positions matching TRBD2. Per the germline V gene, CDR1 is PRHDT and CDR2 is FYEKMQ (reference sequence). This CDR3 contains 18 residues. V lost 5 bases and J lost 8; bases outside the gene matches: 21. CDR3 sequence reads: CASSPTSGGGNRRDEQFF. In DNA form, the CDR3 reads TGTGCCAGCAGCCCCACTTCTGGGGGGGGAAATCGTCGGGATGAGCAGTTCTTC.

The gene calls are TRBV4-1 and TRBJ1-2; 9 positions agree with TRBD1. Germline V lookup: CDR1 MGHRA, CDR2 YSYEKL. Trimming removed 1 base from V and 6 bases from J; junction bases left unmatched: 9. The CDR3 runs 16 residues. CDR3 sequence (DNA): TGCGCCAGCAGCCAAGTATCGGGACAGGGAAAGGATGGCTACACCTTC. This translates into CASSQVSGQGKDGYTF.